Listed here are 32 T cell receptor beta chains from one sample, sequenced in a study of T cell repertoires in cytomegalovirus infection. TCRdb itself ran the reads through MiXCR, one entry per CDR3 protein. The sample consists of under 800,000 distinct CDR3 sequences, about 24% of them appearing once. Sequenced sample: CD8+ T cells from PBMCs. The receptors shown here come from a human donor in good health (CMV status not recorded). Some clones in this sample may be carry-over from other donors' samples.

V usage is TRBV6-8 and J usage is TRBJ2-1; the D gene is possibly TRBD1 (5 bases). CDR3 length equals 15 residues. V shed 0 bases and J shed 8 bases, with 14 bases lying between them. Germline CDR1 reads MNHGY; CDR2 reads SAAAGT. CDR3 nucleotide sequence: TGTGCCAGCAGTTACTCGAACCAGGGTCTCGATGAGCAGTTCTTC. The encoded protein is CASSYSNQGLDEQFF.

This chain connects TRBV2 to TRBJ1-1; TRBD1 matches at 7 bases. The CDR3 length is 17 residues. The germline V gene has CDR1 SNHLY and CDR2 FYNNEI. Germline trimming cut 0 bases from V and 1 base from J; bases unmatched to any gene: 8. CDR3: CASSEAAGAGGNTEAFF. The CDR3 nucleotides are TGTGCCAGCAGTGAAGCAGCCGGGGCAGGGGGGAACACTGAAGCTTTCTTT.

The chain uses TRBV20-1 and TRBJ1-2, with 7 bases matching TRBD1. Trimming cost V 3 bases and J 4 bases; bases outside gene matches: 8. The CDR3 is made up of 14 amino acids. Germline assignment: CDR1 DFQATT and CDR2 SNEGSKA (reference sequence). The CDR3 loop is CSASPRGDFYGYTF. The CDR3 nucleotides read TGCAGTGCTAGCCCCAGGGGGGACTTCTATGGCTACACCTTC.

This clonotype occurred a few times. The chain is built from TRBV20-1 and TRBJ1-5; D possibly corresponds to TRBD1 (6 bases). The germline V and J ends were trimmed by 1 base and 5 bases, with 18 bases remaining between them. The length of the CDR3 is 16 residues. The germline V gene encodes CDR1 DFQATT and CDR2 SNEGSKA (reference sequence). CDR3 sequence (DNA): TGCAGTGCTAGAGTTCTAGACAGGCCAACAGATCAGCCCCAGCATTTT. Amino acids: CSARVLDRPTDQPQHF.

This clonotype occurred a few times. The V and J genes are TRBV19 and TRBJ1-1; no clear D gene. Deletions cut 0 bases from V and 3 bases from J, with 11 bases between. Germline V gene data show CDR1 as LNHDA and CDR2 as SQIVND (reference sequence). This CDR3 is 15 amino acids long. The CDR3 region has the DNA TGTGCCAGTAGTATAGACCCGCGGGCTTACACTGAAGCTTTCTTT. This encodes CASSIDPRAYTEAFF.

CDR3 sequence (DNA): TGTGCCAGCAGCTTTAGAGACCGCCAAGAGACCCAGTACTTC. This codes for CASSFRDRQETQYF. The rearrangement links TRBV5-4 to TRBJ2-5; no reliable D call. Deletions cut 2 bases from V and 1 base from J, with 9 bases between. Germline CDR1 SGHNT, CDR2 YYREEE (reference sequence). The CDR3 is 14 residues long.

This clonotype was seen repeatedly, ten times or more. This chain connects TRBV7-8 to TRBJ2-1, with 10 bases that match TRBD2. Trimming cost V 3 bases and J 7 bases; bases outside gene matches: 6. This CDR3 comprises 15 residues. Per germline, CDR1 SGHVS and CDR2 FQNEAQ. The CDR3 sequence is CASSFISGGANEQFF. The CDR3 nucleotides are TGTGCCAGCAGCTTTATCAGCGGGGGGGCAAATGAGCAGTTCTTC. Complete variable domain (other parts from reference TRBV7-8 and TRBJ2-1): GAGVSQSPRYKVAKRGQDVALRCDPISGHVSLFWYQQALGQGPEFLTYFQNEAQLDKSGLPSDRFFAERPEGSVSTLKIQRTQQEDSAVYLCASSFISGGANEQFFGPGTRLTVL.

This clonotype was observed a handful of times. The chain recombines TRBV7-9 with TRBJ1-2; weak D call: TRBD1 (5 bases). This CDR3 region has 20 residues. Per the germline V gene, CDR1 is SEHNR and CDR2 is FQNEAQ (reference sequence). Trimming shortened V by 5 bases and J by 3 bases, and 31 bases separated the two germline ends. CDR3 in amino acids: CASSDRIGTSRVEWDYGYTF. CDR3 nucleotides: TGTGCCAGCAGCGACCGAATCGGGACGTCCAGGGTCGAGTGGGACTATGGCTACACCTTC.

A few counts support this clonotype. The chain recombines TRBV6-5 with TRBJ2-7; a weak D match, TRBD2 (7 bases). V gave up 2 bases and J gave up 5 bases, with 10 bases separating them. Germline loops: CDR1 MNHEY, CDR2 SVGAGI. There are 13 residues in the CDR3. CDR3 protein: CASSYGGAHEQYV. As DNA, the CDR3 is TGTGCCAGCAGTTACGGGGGGGCTCACGAGCAGTACGTC.

This rearrangement joins TRBV29-1 to TRBJ1-4, with 7 bases matching TRBD1. Unmatched junction bases numbered 6, after V lost 3 bases and J lost 5 bases. The CDR3 spans 14 residues. The V gene's germline CDR1 is SQVTM and CDR2 ANQGSEA. In DNA, the CDR3 is TGCAGCGTTGACTCCGGGACAGAAAATGAAAAACTGTTTTTT. Amino acids: CSVDSGTENEKLFF.

Many counts were recorded for this clonotype. The genes are TRBV15 and TRBJ1-2; D not certain. The V gene's germline CDR1 is LNHNV and CDR2 YYDKDF (reference sequence). CDR3 size: 17 residues. Trimming removed 9 bases at V and 2 bases at J, with 25 bases between. CDR3 in DNA: TGTGCCACTAAATTAAATGGGAGAGCCGAGACCAACTATGGCTACACCTTC. Its translation is CATKLNGRAETNYGYTF.

V gene TRBV7-2 combines with J gene TRBJ1-1; D is unclear. Germline V gene sequence: CDR1 SGHTA, CDR2 FQGNSA. The ends were cut back, 1 base at V and 1 base at J, with 13 bases in the middle. The CDR3 loop spans 16 amino acids. In DNA, the CDR3 is TGTGCCAGCAGCTTAGAATGGTATGAGGCGAACACTGAAGCTTTCTTT. It yields the protein CASSLEWYEANTEAFF. Supplemented by reference TRBV7-2 and TRBJ1-1, the full variable domain reads GAGVSQSPSNKVTEKGKDVELRCDPISGHTALYWYRQSLGQGLEFLIYFQGNSAPDKSGLPSDRFSAERTGGSVSTLTIQRTQQEDSAVYLCASSLEWYEANTEAFFGQGTRLTVV.

The J gene is TRBJ1-3, the V gene TRBV29-1; D is undetermined. Germline CDR1 is SQVTM and CDR2 is ANQGSEA. This CDR3 is 17 amino acids long. V shed 4 bases and J shed 0 bases, with 19 bases lying between them. The CDR3 sequence: CSVVSLPRTSSGNTIYF. The CDR3 coding sequence is TGCAGCGTTGTGTCATTACCACGCACTAGCTCTGGAAACACCATATATTTT.

This clonotype came up a few times. V is TRBV7-6 and J is TRBJ1-1; D ambiguous. V was clipped by 1 base and J by 1 base, with 10 bases between them. This CDR3 has 15 residues. The V gene's germline CDR1 is SGHVS and CDR2 FNYEAQ. CDR3 region: CASSLDIGWNTEAFF. In DNA form, the CDR3 reads TGTGCCAGCAGCTTAGACATCGGGTGGAACACTGAAGCTTTCTTT.

Details on this clonotype: This may be a read error, as it is one base from a much larger clone. This chain connects TRBV7-3 to TRBJ2-1; D perhaps matches TRBD2 (5 bases). CDR3 length equals 15 residues. Germline CDR1 is SGHTA and CDR2 is FQGTGA. The CDR3 region is CVSSFIGDSYNEQFF. DNA of the CDR3: TGTGTCAGCAGCTTCATCGGGGACTCCTACAATGAGCAGTTCTTC.

The chain joins TRBV13 to TRBJ2-1; weak D call: TRBD1 (5 bases). CDR3 length equals 15 residues. The V gene's germline CDR1 is PRHDT and CDR2 FYEKMQ (reference sequence). V gave up 5 bases and J gave up 7 bases, with 18 bases separating them. The CDR3 is CASSTRTIRGNEQFF. As DNA, the CDR3 is TGTGCCAGCAGCACGAGGACAATAAGGGGAAATGAGCAGTTCTTC.

The chain recombines TRBV19 with TRBJ2-7, with a weak D call TRBD1 (5 bases). Germline CDR1 LNHDA, CDR2 SQIVND (reference sequence). This CDR3 is 15 amino acids long. The V end was cut by 6 bases, the J end by 4 bases, with 19 bases between. The CDR3 nucleotides read TGTGCCAGTAGCTGGACCTGGGGCCCGGTGTACGAGCAGTACTTC. Amino acid sequence: CASSWTWGPVYEQYF.

V usage is TRBV24-1 and J usage is TRBJ2-1; TRBD1 matches at 8 bases. Trimming at V came to 9 bases and at J to 6 bases, leaving 12 bases not matched to a gene. CDR1 is KGHDR, CDR2 SFDVKD, per germline. The CDR3 runs to 15 residues. CDR3 residues: CATAHGQGLLNEQFF. CDR3 sequence (DNA): TGTGCCACCGCCCATGGACAGGGTCTCCTCAATGAGCAGTTCTTC.

The chain combines TRBV6-6 with TRBJ2-7; perhaps TRBD1 as D (5 bases). This CDR3 is built from 14 residues. V was clipped by 2 bases and J by 5 bases, with 13 bases between them. Germline CDR1 reads MNHNY; CDR2 reads SVGAGI (reference sequence). The CDR3 DNA sequence: TGTGCCAGCAGTTACCCAGGGATCAGGAACGAGCAGTACGTC. This translates into CASSYPGIRNEQYV.

This clonotype was counted between two and nine times. The V and J genes are TRBV6-5 and TRBJ1-2, with D unclear. CDR1 and CDR2 from the germline V gene are MNHEY and SVGAGI. There are 15 residues in the CDR3. V was cut by 5 bases and J by 3 bases, with 16 bases left in between. CDR3 region: CASSPISRVYYGYTF. The CDR3 bases are TGTGCCAGCAGTCCAATTAGCCGAGTTTACTATGGCTACACCTTC.

This clonotype appeared a few times. The rearrangement uses TRBV5-1 and TRBJ1-1; weak D call: TRBD1 (6 bases). The V and J ends lost 2 bases and 1 base respectively, with 12 bases between them. Germline assignment: CDR1 SGHRS and CDR2 YFSETQ. CDR3 size: 15 residues. CDR3 loop: CASSFGGQGNTEAFF. The CDR3 DNA reads as TGCGCCAGCAGCTTTGGGGGGCAGGGGAACACTGAAGCTTTCTTT.

This clonotype has a count of ten or more. The V gene is TRBV27, the J gene TRBJ1-2; a weak D match, TRBD1 (6 bases). V lost 5 bases to trimming and J lost 7 bases, with 20 bases between them. Looked up from germline, CDR1 is MNHEY and CDR2 is SMNVEV (reference sequence). The length of the CDR3 is 15 residues. This CDR3 reads CASSPSGGSIFGYTF. The DNA of the CDR3 is TGTGCCAGCAGTCCCAGCGGGGGCTCAATATTTGGCTACACCTTC.

The chain has TRBV14 and TRBJ2-5; D remains ambiguous. CDR1 and CDR2 from the germline V gene are SGHDN and FVKESK. This CDR3 region has 15 residues. The V gene lost 0 bases and the J gene lost 2 bases, with 10 bases spanning the gap. The CDR3 bases are TGTGCCAGCAGCCAAGAATGGCGGAAACAAGAGACCCAGTACTTC. This sequence encodes CASSQEWRKQETQYF. Complete variable domain (other parts from reference TRBV14 and TRBJ2-5): EAGVTQFPSHSVIEKGQTVTLRCDPISGHDNLYWYRRVMGKEIKFLLHFVKESKQDESGMPNNRFLAERTGGTYSTLKVQPAELEDSGVYFCASSQEWRKQETQYFGPGTRLLVL.

The chain carries TRBV11-3 and TRBJ2-3; possible D gene TRBD2, 6 bases. Trimming left V 5 bases short and J 2 bases short, with 11 bases between. The CDR3 is 14 residues long. CDR1 and CDR2 from the germline V gene are SGHNT and YENEEA. The CDR3 sequence: CASSRDSYTDTQYF. In DNA, the CDR3 is TGTGCCAGCAGCAGGGACTCGTACACAGATACGCAGTATTTT.

The J gene is TRBJ1-1, the V gene TRBV19; D is ambiguous. There are 14 residues in the CDR3. Germline CDR1 reads LNHDA; CDR2 reads SQIVND (reference sequence). The V end was cut by 3 bases, the J end by 1 base, with 9 bases between. The CDR3 reads CASSITTGNTEAFF. The CDR3 region has the DNA TGTGCCAGTAGTATCACCACGGGGAACACTGAAGCTTTCTTT.

CDR3 sequence reads: CAISDRDTENIQYF. CDR3 DNA sequence: TGTGCCATCAGTGACCGGGACACCGAAAACATTCAGTACTTC. This chain uses TRBV10-3 with TRBJ2-4, with D possibly being TRBD1 (6 bases). V was cut by 3 bases and J by 5 bases, with 11 bases left in between. Germline CDR1 reads ENHRY; CDR2 reads SYGVKD. This CDR3 is 14 amino acids long.

This clonotype was picked up a small number of times. The V gene is TRBV20-1, the J gene TRBJ2-5, with 7 bases aligning to TRBD1. J was trimmed by 2 bases and V by 0 bases; bases with no gene match: 3. The CDR3 totals 14 residues. Germline loops: CDR1 DFQATT, CDR2 SNEGSKA (reference sequence). The CDR3: CSARERDRQETQYF. CDR3 sequence (DNA): TGCAGTGCTAGAGAGAGGGACAGACAAGAGACCCAGTACTTC.

The J gene is TRBJ2-3, the V gene TRBV20-1; TRBD1 is a possible D gene (6 bases). With 6 bases removed from V and 2 bases from J, the gap between germline ends came to 15 bases. The CDR3 length is 14 residues. Germline CDR1 DFQATT, CDR2 SNEGSKA (reference sequence). CDR3 amino acids: CSAPGAGVTDTQYF. The CDR3 DNA reads as TGCAGTGCCCCTGGGGCAGGGGTCACAGATACGCAGTATTTT.

The chain has TRBV6-6 and TRBJ1-5; 7 nucleotides align to TRBD1. The CDR3 runs 15 residues. Germline CDR1 and CDR2: MNHNY and SVGAGI (reference sequence). The V segment lost 8 bases and the J segment 3 bases; nucleotides outside the gene matches: 10. CDR3 DNA: TGTGCCAGCCTCGAGACAGGGTGGAACAATCAGCCCCAGCATTTT. This translates into CASLETGWNNQPQHF.

A word on this clonotype: Sequence at one end of the junction differs from germline and may be a read error. The chain recombines TRBV28 with TRBJ1-1, with D unresolved. CDR1 and CDR2 from the germline V gene are MDHEN and SYDVKM. The CDR3 runs to 16 residues. CDR3: CASSLKRVGKNTKAFF. CDR3 DNA sequence: TGTGCCAGCAGTTTAAAGAGGGTTGGTAAGAACACTAAAGCTTTCTTT.

This chain links TRBV7-9 with TRBJ2-1; the D gene is possibly TRBD1 (5 bases). The CDR3 is 13 residues long. CDR1 and CDR2 (germline): SEHNR, FQNEAQ (reference sequence). V gave up 5 bases and J gave up 4 bases, with 9 bases separating them. DNA for the CDR3: TGTGCCAGCAGCAATCGACAGTACAATGAGCAGTTCTTC. This encodes CASSNRQYNEQFF.

The chain recombines TRBV20-1 with TRBJ1-3; 8 positions match TRBD1. Germline-derived CDR1 and CDR2 are DFQATT and SNEGSKA (reference sequence). Trimming at V came to 0 bases and at J to 5 bases, leaving 9 bases not matched to a gene. The CDR3 has 16 amino acids. The CDR3 here is CSARDSVRGLRNTIYF. CDR3 DNA sequence: TGCAGTGCTAGAGATTCCGTCAGGGGGCTTCGAAACACCATATATTTT.